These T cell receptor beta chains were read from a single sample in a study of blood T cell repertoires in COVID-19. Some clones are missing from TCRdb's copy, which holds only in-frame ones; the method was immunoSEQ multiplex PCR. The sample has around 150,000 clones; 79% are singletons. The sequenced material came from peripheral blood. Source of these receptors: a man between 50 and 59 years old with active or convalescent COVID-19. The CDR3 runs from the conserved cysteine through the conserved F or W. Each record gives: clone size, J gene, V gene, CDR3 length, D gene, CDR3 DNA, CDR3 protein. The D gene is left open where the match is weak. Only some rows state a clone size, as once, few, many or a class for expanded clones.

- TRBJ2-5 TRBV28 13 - TGTGCCAGCAGTTTTGGGCACCAAGAGACCCAGTACTTC CASSFGHQETQYF
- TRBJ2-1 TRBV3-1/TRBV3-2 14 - TGTGCCAGCAAGTCGGGACTCAATTACAATGAGCAGTTCTTC CASKSGLNYNEQFF
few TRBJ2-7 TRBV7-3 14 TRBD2 TGTGCCAGCAGCTTATTCTCGGGAGGGGACGAGCAGTACTTC CASSLFSGGDEQYF
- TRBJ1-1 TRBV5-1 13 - TGCGCCAGCAGCTTTAATCTTCCCACTGAAGCTTTCTTT CASSFNLPTEAFF
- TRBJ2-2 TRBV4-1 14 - TGCGCCAGCAGCCAAGGCAGGGGAACCGGGGAGCTGTTTTTT CASSQGRGTGELFF
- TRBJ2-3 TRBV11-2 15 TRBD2 TGTGCCAGCAGCTTAACGGGAGGAACCACAGATACGCAGTATTTT CASSLTGGTTDTQYF
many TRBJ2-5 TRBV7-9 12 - TGTGCCAGCAGCTTATCTCCGGAGACCCAGTACTTC CASSLSPETQYF
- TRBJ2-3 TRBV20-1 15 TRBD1 TGCAGTGCTAGTGGACAGGGGGCCGTAGTGGATACGCAGTATTTT CSASGQGAVVDTQYF
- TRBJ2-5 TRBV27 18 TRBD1 TGTGCCAGCGGAACACGTTCAATGGACAGGGGGCTCCCAGAGACCCAGTACTTC CASGTRSMDRGLPETQYF
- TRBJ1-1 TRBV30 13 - TGTGCCTGGATCTTGGCCCCGAACACTGAAGCTTTCTTT CAWILAPNTEAFF
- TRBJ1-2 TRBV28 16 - TGTGCCAGCAGTTCTCTCATGGGAGAGTTCCTCTATGGCTACACCTTC CASSSLMGEFLYGYTF
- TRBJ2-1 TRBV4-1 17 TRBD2 TGCGCCAGCAGCCAAGATCCAGCGGGGGAGGTATACAATGAGCAGTTCTTC CASSQDPAGEVYNEQFF
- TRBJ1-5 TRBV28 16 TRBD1 TGTGCCAGCAGCCGCGAGACAGGGGGGGACTATCAGCCCCAGCATTTT CASSRETGGDYQPQHF
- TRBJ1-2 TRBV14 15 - TGTGCCAGCAGTTACGACGTGAGGGCCGACTATGGCTACACCTTC CASSYDVRADYGYTF
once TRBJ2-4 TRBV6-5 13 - TGTGCCAGCAGCCGTCGTCCGGAGAGCGTTCAGTACTTC CASSRRPESVQYF
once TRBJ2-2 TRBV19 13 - TGTGCCAGTAGCCCCAGGGTCACCGGGGAGCTGTTTTTT CASSPRVTGELFF
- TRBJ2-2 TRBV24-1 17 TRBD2 TGTGCCACCAGTGATCCCGTAGCGGGAGGATTTACCGGGGAGCTGTTTTTT CATSDPVAGGFTGELFF
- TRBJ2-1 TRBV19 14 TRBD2 TGTGCCAGTAGTAGGTCGCTAGCGGGAGGCGGGGAGTTCTTC CASSRSLAGGGEFF
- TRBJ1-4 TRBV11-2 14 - TGTGCCAGCAGCTACACAGGGTTTAATGAAAAACTGTTTTTT CASSYTGFNEKLFF
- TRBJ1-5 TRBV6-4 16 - TGTGCCAGGGAGTACGTACAGGTATATAGCAATCAGCCCCAGCATTTT CAREYVQVYSNQPQHF
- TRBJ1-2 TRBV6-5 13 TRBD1 TGTGCCAGCAGTTACGCCGGGACAGATGGCTACACCTTC CASSYAGTDGYTF
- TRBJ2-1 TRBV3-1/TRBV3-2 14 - TGTGCCAGCAGCCAAAGGGGGTATCCCGATGAGCAGTTCTTC CASSQRGYPDEQFF
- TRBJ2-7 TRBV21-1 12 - TGTGCCAGCAGGTCCAGGGTCGACGAGCAGTACTTC CASRSRVDEQYF
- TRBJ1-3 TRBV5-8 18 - TGTGCCAGCAGCTATCGGATGGTGGGGACTCCTTCTGGAAACACCATATATTTT CASSYRMVGTPSGNTIYF
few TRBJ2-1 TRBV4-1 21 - TGCGCCAGCAGCTCCCAAGTGGGGACAGGTGGGTTGGCGGGAGAGATCAATGAGCAGTTCTTC CASSSQVGTGGLAGEINEQFF
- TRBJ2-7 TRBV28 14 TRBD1 TGTGCCAGCACCCGGCCAGGGGGTGTCTACGAGCAGTACTTC CASTRPGGVYEQYF
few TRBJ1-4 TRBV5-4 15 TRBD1 TGTGCCAGCAGCCCGGGGACAGGAGGTACAGAAAAACTGTTTTTT CASSPGTGGTEKLFF
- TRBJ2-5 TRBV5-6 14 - TGTGCCAGCAGCTCCGGGACTCTCCAAGAGACCCAGTACTTC CASSSGTLQETQYF
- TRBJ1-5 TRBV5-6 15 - TGTGCCAGCAGCTTGGCCGCCGGGAACAATCAGCCCCAGCATTTT CASSLAAGNNQPQHF
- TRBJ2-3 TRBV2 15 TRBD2 TGTGCCAGCAGTTCCGGGACTAGCCCTGCAGATACGCAGTATTTT CASSSGTSPADTQYF
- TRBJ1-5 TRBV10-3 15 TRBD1 TGTGCCATCAGTGAGGCCGGGACAGACTATCAGCCCCAGCATTTT CAISEAGTDYQPQHF
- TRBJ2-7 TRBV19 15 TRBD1 TGTGCCAGTAGTGCTGGGACAGGGGGGCCCTACGAGCAGTACTTC CASSAGTGGPYEQYF
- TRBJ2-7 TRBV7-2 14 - TGTGCCAGCAGCTTAGGCCAGGGTCTCTACGAGCAGTACTTC CASSLGQGLYEQYF
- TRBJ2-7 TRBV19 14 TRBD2 TGTGCCAGTAGTGAGGTAGCGGGGACCTACGAGCAGTACTTC CASSEVAGTYEQYF
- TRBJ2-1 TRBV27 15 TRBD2 TGTGCCAGCGGTCTGACTAGCGCACCCTACAATGAGCAGTTCTTC CASGLTSAPYNEQFF
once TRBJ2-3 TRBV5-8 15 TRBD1 TGTGCCAGCCGACAGGGACGGATGTTAACAGATACGCAGTATTTT CASRQGRMLTDTQYF
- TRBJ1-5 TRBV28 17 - TGTGCCAGCAGTTTAGCGGTCGGGGGGGCAGGGAATCAGCCCCAGCATTTT CASSLAVGGAGNQPQHF
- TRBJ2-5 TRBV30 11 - TGTGCCTGGACAGGGTTAGAGACCCAGTACTTC CAWTGLETQYF
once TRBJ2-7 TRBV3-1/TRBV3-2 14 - TGTGCCAGCAGTCGGACAGAAGGTGGCTACGAGCAGTACTTC CASSRTEGGYEQYF
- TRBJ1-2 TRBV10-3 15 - TGTGCCATCAGTGCCGGGAATCTTATAGTCTATGGCTACACCTTC CAISAGNLIVYGYTF
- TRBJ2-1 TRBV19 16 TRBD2 TGTGCCAGTAGTGACACTAGCGGGAGGGGAACCGATGAGCAGTTCTTC CASSDTSGRGTDEQFF
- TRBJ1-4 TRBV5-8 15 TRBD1 TGTGCCAGCAGCCCGGGACAGGGGTCGGGTGAAAAACTGTTTTTT CASSPGQGSGEKLFF